This T cell receptor beta chain comes out of a study of T cells in Graves' hyperthyroidism and ophthalmopathy (dated by TCRdb to about 2019). In the study overall: Peripheral blood was collected at initial diagnosis, before any treatment. In about 6 Graves' hyperthyroidism patients, the study also compared T-cell repertoires from thyroid tissue with T-cell repertoires from blood. After blood sampling, hyperthyroidism patients were treated with methimazole at a starting dose of 30 mg daily, and ophthalmopathy patients were treated with high-dose intravenous methylprednisolone. TCR Vbeta CDR3 sequencing of 130 to 150 peripheral blood samples (fewer than 45 ophthalmopathy, some 75 hyperthyroidism and some 17 progressor patients) is reported in the paper. The 90 to 100 discovery patients were randomly divided into training and test sets at a 7:3 ratio. To identify distinguishing TCR V-J signatures, a discovery cohort of some 100 patients was used, comprising some 45 with Graves' ophthalmopathy and some 60 with stable Graves' hyperthyroidism. An independent validation cohort of around 20 hyperthyroidism patients and about 15 patients who later progressed to ophthalmopathy tested prospective prediction of ophthalmopathy.

Amplification of TCR beta CDR3 regions was carried out from RNA transcripts. The first round of RT-PCR for the TCR CDR3 was performed with the HTBI primer set and the Qiagen OneStep RT-PCR kit. A second multiplex PCR round built the libraries, followed by size selection and purification. Sequencing of the libraries was done on an Illumina HiSeq2000 using paired-end 100 bp reads. As for the original processing: SOAPnuke was used to process the raw data, with reads discarded if the reads contained adapters or uncalled bases, had a mean Phred below 15, or lacked an exact constant-primer or identifier match. COPE v1.2.5 was used to merge the high-quality paired reads, and each unique nucleotide sequence was defined as a clonotype. MiTCR v1.1 was used to align the clonotypes against IMGT TRBV, TRBD and TRBJ reference segments. Analysis was restricted to V-J combinations with a frequency above 0.0001, which covered roughly 99% of repertoires. The TCS score was defined as the ratio of F50 (clonal expansion) to E x V (chaos), calculated using BLOSUM62-based TCRdist between CDR3 peptides within each V-J. Welch's t-statistics and random forest reduced 500 to 550 V-J features to some 14, which were used in a naive Bayes classifier (R e1071). The public reads were run again by TCRdb, first through fastp at Q25 and then through MiXCR, and only productive beta chains were kept. Every CDR3 protein is listed once, alongside the most common genes and DNA of its rows. None of the V and J calls come from the authors' own analysis; TCRdb made them. In all, the sample holds 90,000 to 120,000 distinct CDR3 sequences, and about 17% of those were seen once. The ten largest account for 35% to 45% of the sample.

This clonotype appeared many times. The target of this receptor is not known. No base quality information exists; no much larger clone differs at one position. General conclusions and limits of the study: During validation, the model predicted progression to ophthalmopathy a median of approximately 6.5 months ahead of onset, with almost 71% sensitivity and 72% to 80% specificity. Sample size was not statistically predetermined, and investigators were not blinded to group allocation. Most expanded thyroid clonotypes (frequency above 0.001) were also found in blood, which suggests that blood repertoires may mirror thyroid immune responses. A 13 V-J signature model separated ophthalmopathy from stable hyperthyroidism, with nearly 90% sensitivity and 81% to 83% specificity in cross-validation and 80%/75% in testing.

At the junction V is shortened by 2 bases and J by 5 bases, with 9 bases in between. The germline V gene supplies CDR1 MNHEY and CDR2 SVGAGI. The CDR3 spans 13 residues, from the cysteine through the phenylalanine. The read is trimmed to its CDR3 DNA, 39 bases read in frame from base 1. Stable Graves' hyperthyroidism was defined as the absence of progression to ophthalmopathy over 18 months of follow-up. Hyperthyroidism patients were newly diagnosed, with disease duration under 2 months, and aged 18 to 65 years. Any patient with an uncontrolled infection, another autoimmune disease, pregnancy or lactation was excluded. Clinical symptoms, serum thyroxine and TRAb, thyroid ultrasound, and orbital computed tomography formed the basis for the diagnoses. Ficoll-Paque density gradient centrifugation was used to isolate PBMCs from approximately 10 ml of fresh peripheral blood. Total RNA was extracted using Trizol reagent, and RNA quality was assessed on an Agilent 2100 Bioanalyzer.

The V and J segments used are TRBV6-5 and TRBJ2-5, with TRBD1 as a weak D call on 5 bases. The sequenced sample consisted of blood. This receptor was identified in a woman aged 45-60 years with Graves' hyperthyroidism. DNA sequence: TGTGCCAGCAGTTACAGGGGCGCGGAGACCCAGTACTTC. This yields the protein CASSYRGAETQYF.